Here is one TCR beta chain with its context. This entry belongs to a study of blood T cell repertoires in COVID-19. Across the study: The United States, Italy and Spain provided the acute and convalescent COVID-19 samples. The analysed material was cDNA or gDNA that came from T cells, B-cell-depleted T cells, or PBMCs.

This CDR3 is 15 amino acids long. Trimming took off 1 base at V and 7 bases at J, with 12 bases between the two ends. Looked up from germline, CDR1 is SGHRS and CDR2 is YFSETQ. Source study methods: By means of reference gene primer amplification, nucleated cell counts were estimated. Repertoires were generated with immunoSEQ multiplex PCR, while TCRdb's copy carries only in-frame clones and drops some. The V and J calls and clone size come from that table; D and trimming were worked out from the DNA. The repertoire holds around 300,000 clones, 80% to 90% seen once, with over 3.5% in the top ten. J is TRBJ1-6 and V is TRBV5-1, with a tentative D call TRBD1 (5 bases). Sequenced sample: peripheral blood. This sequence originates from a woman aged 40 to 55 with acute or convalescent COVID-19. The CDR3 loop reads CASSLYFQGNSPLHF. CDR3 bases: TGCGCCAGCAGCTTGTACTTCCAGGGAAATTCACCCCTCCACTTT.